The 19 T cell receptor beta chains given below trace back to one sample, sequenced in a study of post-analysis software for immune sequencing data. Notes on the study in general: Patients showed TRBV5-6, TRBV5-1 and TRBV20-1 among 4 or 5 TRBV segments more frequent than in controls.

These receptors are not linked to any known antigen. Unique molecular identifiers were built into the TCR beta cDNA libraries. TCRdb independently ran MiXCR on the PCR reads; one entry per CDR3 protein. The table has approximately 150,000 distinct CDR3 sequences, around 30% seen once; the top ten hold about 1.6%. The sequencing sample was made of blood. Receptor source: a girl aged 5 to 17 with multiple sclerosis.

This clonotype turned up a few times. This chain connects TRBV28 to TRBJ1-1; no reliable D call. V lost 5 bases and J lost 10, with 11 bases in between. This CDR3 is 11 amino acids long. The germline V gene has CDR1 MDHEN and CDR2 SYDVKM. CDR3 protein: CASSAAEGAFF. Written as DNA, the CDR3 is TGTGCCAGCAGTGCAGCAGAGGGAGCTTTCTTT.

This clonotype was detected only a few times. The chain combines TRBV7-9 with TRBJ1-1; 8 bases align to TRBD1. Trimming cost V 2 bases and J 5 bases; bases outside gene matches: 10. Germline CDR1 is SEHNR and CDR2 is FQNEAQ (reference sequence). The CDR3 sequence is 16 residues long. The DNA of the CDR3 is TGTGCCAGCAGCTTACTCCCCAGGACAGGGCGGACTGAAGCTTTCTTT. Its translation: CASSLLPRTGRTEAFF.

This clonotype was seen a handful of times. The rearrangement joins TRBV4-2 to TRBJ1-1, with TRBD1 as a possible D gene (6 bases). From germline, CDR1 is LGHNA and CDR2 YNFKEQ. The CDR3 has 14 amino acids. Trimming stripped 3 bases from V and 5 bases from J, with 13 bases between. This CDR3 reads CASSHPRGGTEAFF. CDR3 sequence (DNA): TGTGCCAGCAGCCACCCCAGGGGAGGGACTGAAGCTTTCTTT.

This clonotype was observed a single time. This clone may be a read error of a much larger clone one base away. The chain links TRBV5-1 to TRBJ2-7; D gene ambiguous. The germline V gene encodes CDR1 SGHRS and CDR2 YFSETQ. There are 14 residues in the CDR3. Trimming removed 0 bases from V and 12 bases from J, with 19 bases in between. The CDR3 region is CASSLGGPEETLYF. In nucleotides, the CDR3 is TGCGCCAGCAGCTTGGGAGGACCTGAGGAGACCCTGTACTTC.

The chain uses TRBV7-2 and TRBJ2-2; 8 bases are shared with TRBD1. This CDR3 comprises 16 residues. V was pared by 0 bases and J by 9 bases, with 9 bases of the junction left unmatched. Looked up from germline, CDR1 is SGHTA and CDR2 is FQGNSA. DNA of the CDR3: TGTGCCAGCAGCTTAGCTCATTTGGGGACAGGTCGGGAGCTGTTTTTT. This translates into CASSLAHLGTGRELFF.

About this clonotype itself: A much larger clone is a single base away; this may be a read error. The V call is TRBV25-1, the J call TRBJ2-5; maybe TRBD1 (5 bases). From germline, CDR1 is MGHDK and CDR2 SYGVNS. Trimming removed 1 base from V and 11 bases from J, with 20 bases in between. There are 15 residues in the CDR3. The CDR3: CASSEWGARHNEQYF. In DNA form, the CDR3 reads TGTGCCAGCAGTGAATGGGGCGCCCGTCACAATGAGCAGTACTTC.

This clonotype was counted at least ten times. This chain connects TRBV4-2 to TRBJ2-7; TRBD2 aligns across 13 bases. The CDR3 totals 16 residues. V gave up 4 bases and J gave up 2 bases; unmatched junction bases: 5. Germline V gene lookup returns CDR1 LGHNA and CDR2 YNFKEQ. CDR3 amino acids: CASSPRTSGSPYEQYF. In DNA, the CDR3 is TGTGCCAGCAGCCCCCGGACTAGCGGGAGCCCCTACGAGCAGTACTTC.

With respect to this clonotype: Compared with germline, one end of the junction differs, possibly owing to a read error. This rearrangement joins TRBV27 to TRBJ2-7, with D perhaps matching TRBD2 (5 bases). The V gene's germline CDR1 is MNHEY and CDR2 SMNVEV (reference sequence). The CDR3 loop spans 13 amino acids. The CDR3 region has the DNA TGTGCCGGCAGTTTTAGCGTCTTCTACGAGCAGTACTTC. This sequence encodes CAGSFSVFYEQYF.

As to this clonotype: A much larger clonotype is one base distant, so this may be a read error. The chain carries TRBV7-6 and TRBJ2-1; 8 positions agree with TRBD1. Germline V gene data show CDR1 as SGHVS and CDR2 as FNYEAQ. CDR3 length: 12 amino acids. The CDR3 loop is CASSDRGNEQVF. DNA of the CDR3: TGTGCCAGCAGCGACAGGGGCAATGAGCAGGTCTTC.

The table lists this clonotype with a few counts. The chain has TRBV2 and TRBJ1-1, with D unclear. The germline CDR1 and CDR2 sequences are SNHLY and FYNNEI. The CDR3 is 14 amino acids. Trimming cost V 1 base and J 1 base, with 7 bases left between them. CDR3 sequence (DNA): TGTGCCAGCAGTGAAGTCGCGGGGAACACTGAAGCTTTCTTT. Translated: CASSEVAGNTEAFF.

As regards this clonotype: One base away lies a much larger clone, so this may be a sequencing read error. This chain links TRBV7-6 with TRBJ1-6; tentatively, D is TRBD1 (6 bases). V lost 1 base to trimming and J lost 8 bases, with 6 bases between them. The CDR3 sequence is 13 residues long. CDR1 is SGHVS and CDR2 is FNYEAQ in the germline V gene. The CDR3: CASSLDRDSPLHF. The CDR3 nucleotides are TGTGCCAGCAGCTTAGACAGGGATTCACCCCTCCACTTT.

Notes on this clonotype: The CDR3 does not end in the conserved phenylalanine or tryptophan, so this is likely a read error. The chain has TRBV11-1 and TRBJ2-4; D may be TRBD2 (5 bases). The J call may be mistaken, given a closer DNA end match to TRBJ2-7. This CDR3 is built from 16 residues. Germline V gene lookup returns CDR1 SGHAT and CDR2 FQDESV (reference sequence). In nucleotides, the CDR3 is TGTGCCAGCAGCTTAAGGGTAGGAGGAAGCTCCTACGAGCAGTACTGC. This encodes CASSLRVGGSSYEQYC.

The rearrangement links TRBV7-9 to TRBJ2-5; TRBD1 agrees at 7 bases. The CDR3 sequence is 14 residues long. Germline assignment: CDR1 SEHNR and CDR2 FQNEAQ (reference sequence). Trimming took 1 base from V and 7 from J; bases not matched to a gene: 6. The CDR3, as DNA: TGTGCCAGCAGCTTAGAGACAGGGAGCGTGACCCAGTACTTC. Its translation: CASSLETGSVTQYF.

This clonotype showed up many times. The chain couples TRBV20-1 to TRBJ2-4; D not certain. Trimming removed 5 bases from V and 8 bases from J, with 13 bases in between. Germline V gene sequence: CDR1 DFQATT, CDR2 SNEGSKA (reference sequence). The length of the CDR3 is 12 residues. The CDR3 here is CSAADGWDIQYF. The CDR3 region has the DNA TGCAGTGCTGCGGACGGGTGGGACATTCAGTACTTC.

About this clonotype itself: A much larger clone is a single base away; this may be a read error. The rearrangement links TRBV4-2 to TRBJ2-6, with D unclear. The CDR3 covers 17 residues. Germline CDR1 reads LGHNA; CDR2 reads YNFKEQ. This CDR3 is CAGSRNFESAGANVLTF. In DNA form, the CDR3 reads TGTGCCGGCAGCCGGAACTTCGAGAGCGCTGGGGCCAACGTCCTGACTTTC.

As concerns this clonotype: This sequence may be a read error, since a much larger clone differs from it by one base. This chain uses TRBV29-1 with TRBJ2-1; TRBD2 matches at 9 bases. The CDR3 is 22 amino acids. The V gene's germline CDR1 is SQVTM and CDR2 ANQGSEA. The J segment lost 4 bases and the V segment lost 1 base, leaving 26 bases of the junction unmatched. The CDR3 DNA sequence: TGCAGCGTTGAAGGGCCTAGCGGGACGGTAAAACTAGCTCTTCTTCCGTACAATGAGCAGTTCTTC. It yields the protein CSVEGPSGTVKLALLPYNEQFF.

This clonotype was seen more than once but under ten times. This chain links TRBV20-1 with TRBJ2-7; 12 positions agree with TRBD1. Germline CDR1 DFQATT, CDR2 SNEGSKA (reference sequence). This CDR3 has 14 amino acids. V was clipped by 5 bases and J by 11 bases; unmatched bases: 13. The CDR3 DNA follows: TGCAGTGCTGCCCTTACCGGGACAGGGGGCGTCAAGTACTTC. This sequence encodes CSAALTGTGGVKYF.

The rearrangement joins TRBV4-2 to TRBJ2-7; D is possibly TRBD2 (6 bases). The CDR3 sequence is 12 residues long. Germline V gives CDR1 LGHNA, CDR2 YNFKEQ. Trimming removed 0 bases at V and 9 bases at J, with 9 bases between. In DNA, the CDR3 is TGTGCCAGCAGCCAAGAACGGGACTGGCAGTACTTC. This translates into CASSQERDWQYF.

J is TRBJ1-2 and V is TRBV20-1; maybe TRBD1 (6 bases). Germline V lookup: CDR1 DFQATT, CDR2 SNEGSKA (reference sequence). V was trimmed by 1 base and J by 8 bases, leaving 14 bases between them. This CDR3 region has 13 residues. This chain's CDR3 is CSARGQGLKGYTF. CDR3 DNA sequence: TGCAGTGCTAGAGGGCAGGGGTTGAAAGGCTACACCTTC.